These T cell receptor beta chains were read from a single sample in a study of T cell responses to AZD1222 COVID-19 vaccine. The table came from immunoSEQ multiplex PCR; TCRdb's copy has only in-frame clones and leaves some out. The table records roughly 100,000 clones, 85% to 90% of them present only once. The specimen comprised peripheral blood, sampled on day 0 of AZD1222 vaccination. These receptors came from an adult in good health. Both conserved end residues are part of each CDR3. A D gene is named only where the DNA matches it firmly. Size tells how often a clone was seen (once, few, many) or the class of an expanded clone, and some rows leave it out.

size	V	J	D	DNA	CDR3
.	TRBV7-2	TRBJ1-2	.	TGTGCCAGCAGCTTAGCCCGACAGACTAACTATGGCTACACCTTC	CASSLARQTNYGYTF
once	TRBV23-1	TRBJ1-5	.	TGCGCCAGCGGTAGTCGGACAAATCAGCCCCAGCATTTT	CASGSRTNQPQHF
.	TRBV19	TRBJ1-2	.	TGTGCCAGTAGTATAGATCATCAGACAGCTAACTATGGCTACACCTTC	CASSIDHQTANYGYTF
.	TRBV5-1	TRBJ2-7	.	TGCGCCAGCAGCCCAACTGGAGCCTACGAGCAGTACTTC	CASSPTGAYEQYF
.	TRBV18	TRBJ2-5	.	TGTGCCAGCTCACCACCGGGAGAGGAGACCCAGTACTTC	CASSPPGEETQYF
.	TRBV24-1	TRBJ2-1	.	TGTGCCACCAGTGATTCCCCCGGGACAGGTAGCGGGGATGAGCAGTTCTTC	CATSDSPGTGSGDEQFF
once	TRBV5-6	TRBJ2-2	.	TGTGCCAGCAGCTTGGCCGGGGCGGGGCTTAACACCGGGGAGCTGTTTTTT	CASSLAGAGLNTGELFF
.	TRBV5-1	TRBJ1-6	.	TGCGCCAGCAGCCTACTGGGGGGTCTGGATTCACCCCTCCACTTT	CASSLLGGLDSPLHF
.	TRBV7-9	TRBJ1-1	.	TGTGCCAGCAGCTTACGGATAAACACTGAAGCTTTCTTT	CASSLRINTEAFF
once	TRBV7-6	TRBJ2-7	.	TGTGCCAGCAGCCCGCCCCCGTGGCAGTCGATCTCCTACGAGCAGTACTTC	CASSPPPWQSISYEQYF
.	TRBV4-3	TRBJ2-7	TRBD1	TGCGCCAGCAGCCAATATATCCTCCGGGACAGCTCATCCTACGAGCAGTACTTC	CASSQYILRDSSSYEQYF
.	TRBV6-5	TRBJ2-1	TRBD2	TGTGCCAGCAGTCTAGCGGGGGCCTCCAATGAGCAGTTCTTC	CASSLAGASNEQFF
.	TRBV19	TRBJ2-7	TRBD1	TGTGCCAGTAGCAGACAGGGGGAGTACGAGCAGTACTTC	CASSRQGEYEQYF
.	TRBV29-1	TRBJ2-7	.	TGCAGCGTTGAAGGGGGCACCGTATCCGAGCAGTACTTC	CSVEGGTVSEQYF
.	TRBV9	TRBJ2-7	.	TGTGCCAGCAGCGTTGAAGGCTCCTACGAGCAGTACTTC	CASSVEGSYEQYF
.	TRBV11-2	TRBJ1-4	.	TGTGCCAGCAGCTTGTTGGGGGGCTTGGGGGAAAAACTGTTTTTT	CASSLLGGLGEKLFF
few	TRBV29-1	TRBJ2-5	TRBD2	TGCAGCGTAGTGACTAGCGGGGGTGAGACCCAGTACTTC	CSVVTSGGETQYF
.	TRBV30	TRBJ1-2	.	TGTGCCTGGAGTGTATCAAGGGGAAGTGGCTACACCTTC	CAWSVSRGSGYTF
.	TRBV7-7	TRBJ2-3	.	TGTGCCAGCAGCTTAGTGGTCTGGAGTACGCAGTATTTT	CASSLVVWSTQYF
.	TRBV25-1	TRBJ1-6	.	TGTGCCAGCGGAAAGGGCGGATGGGATAATTCACCCCTCCACTTT	CASGKGGWDNSPLHF
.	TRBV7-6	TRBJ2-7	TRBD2	TGTGCCAGCAGCGCTCGGGATAGCGGGGTACCCGAGCAGTACTTC	CASSARDSGVPEQYF
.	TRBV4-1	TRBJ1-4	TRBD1	TGCGCCAGCAGCTATCCCGGGACAGTTGAAAAACTGTTTTTT	CASSYPGTVEKLFF
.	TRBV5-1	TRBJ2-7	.	TGCGCCAGCAGCGGGCAGTACGAGCAGTACTTC	CASSGQYEQYF
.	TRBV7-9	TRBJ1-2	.	TGTGCCAGCAGCTTAGGGACAGTTAACTATGGCTACACCTTC	CASSLGTVNYGYTF
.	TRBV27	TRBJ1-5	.	TGTGCCGCGGTTTGGTGGATAGATCAGCCCCAGCATTTT	CAAVWWIDQPQHF
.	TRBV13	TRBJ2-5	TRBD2	TGTGCCAGCAGCGCCGGGACTAGCGGGGAGGAGACCCAGTACTTC	CASSAGTSGEETQYF
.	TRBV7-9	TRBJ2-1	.	TGTGCCAGCAGCTTAAAGCCCATCACAGACAATGAGCAGTTCTTC	CASSLKPITDNEQFF
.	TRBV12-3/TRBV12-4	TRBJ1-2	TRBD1	TGTGCCAGCACCCAGACAGGGAACTATGGCTACACCTTC	CASTQTGNYGYTF
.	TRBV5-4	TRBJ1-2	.	TGTGCCAGCAGCTTGGCTAGGGAGGACTATGGCTACACCTTC	CASSLAREDYGYTF
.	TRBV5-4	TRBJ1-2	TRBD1	TGTGCCAGCAGCCCAGGACAGGGCATTTTTGGCTACACCTTC	CASSPGQGIFGYTF